This T cell receptor beta chain was sequenced for a study of T cells in Graves' hyperthyroidism and ophthalmopathy. Patients having uncontrolled infection, another autoimmune disease, pregnancy or lactation were not included. Using RNA transcripts as the source, TCR beta CDR3 regions were amplified. First-round RT-PCR with HTBI primers amplified the TCR CDR3 region. From the multiplex PCR reads, TCRdb called clonotypes with MiXCR, one entry per CDR3 protein. The repertoire consists of 550,000 to 700,000 distinct CDR3 sequences, with under 60% occurring once and the leading ten covering roughly 19%. Germline V gives CDR1 SEHNR, CDR2 FQNEAQ (reference sequence). CDR3 size: 13 residues. Trimming stripped 6 bases from V and 5 bases from J, with 13 bases between. Study results and limitations: Median prediction lead before ophthalmopathy onset was 6.5 months with the model. Blood also carried most thyroid clonotypes expanded above 0.001.

The sample holds many counts of this clonotype. The antigen remains undetermined. Sequencing input: peripheral blood or thyroid tissue (not recorded which). This TCR came from an adult woman with Graves' disease, either hyperthyroidism or ophthalmopathy (not recorded which). The chain uses TRBV7-9 and TRBJ2-5; D gene unclear. DNA of the CDR3: TGTGCCAGCAGTAGAGGTCCGGCGGAGACCCAGTACTTC. This translates into CASSRGPAETQYF. The variable domain in full, with the rest retrieved from reference TRBV7-9 and TRBJ2-5, is DTGVSQNPRHKITKRGQNVTFRCDPISEHNRLYWYRQTLGQGPEFLTYFQNEAQLEKSRLLSDRFSAERPKGSFSTLEIQRTEQGDSAMYLCASSRGPAETQYFGPGTRLLVL.